These 9 T cell receptor beta chains were sequenced from one sample in a study of cytomegalovirus exposure and HLA in healthy donors. PCR involved 60 Vbeta and 13 Jbeta primers. The data were produced by immunoSEQ multiplex PCR, yet TCRdb's version contains in-frame clones alone and is incomplete. The data hold some 150,000 clones, with 82% observed a single time. Material for sequencing was PBMCs. The receptors shown here come from a young man in good health and CMV-seropositive.

This chain connects TRBV19 to TRBJ1-2, with unresolved D. The V and J ends lost 8 bases and 1 base respectively, with 23 bases between them. Per the germline V gene, CDR1 is LNHDA and CDR2 is SQIVND (reference sequence). The CDR3 is 17 residues long. DNA of the CDR3: TGTGCCAGTTGTTCCCCCCGTGTGAGGTGCGGTAACTATGGCTACACCTTC. Protein: CASCSPRVRCGNYGYTF.

Concerning this clone itself: The same CDR3 can be traced to other DNA sequences in this sample. V and J are TRBV6-5 and TRBJ2-5; TRBD2 might be the D (7 bases). Germline values: CDR1 MNHEY, CDR2 SVGAGI. The CDR3 has 16 residues. V lost 4 bases, J lost 2 bases, and 17 bases lay in between. DNA of the CDR3: TGTGCCAGCAGTTCACTACAGGGAGGGCTACAAGAGACCCAGTACTTC. Translated, it gives CASSSLQGGLQETQYF.

The rearrangement links TRBV7-9 to TRBJ2-5; tentative D call: TRBD1 (6 bases). Looked up from germline, CDR1 is SEHNR and CDR2 is FQNEAQ (reference sequence). The CDR3 contains 12 residues. V lost 10 bases, J lost 5 bases, and 14 bases lay in between. CDR3 in amino acids: CAITQGGETQYF. The DNA for the CDR3 is TGTGCCATTACACAGGGTGGGGAGACCCAGTACTTC.

The rearrangement joins TRBV7-9 to TRBJ1-1; possibly TRBD1 for D (5 bases). V lost 5 bases to trimming and J lost 8 bases, with 9 bases between them. The CDR3 consists of 11 residues. Per germline, CDR1 SEHNR and CDR2 FQNEAQ (reference sequence). The CDR3 DNA reads TGTGCCAGCAGCCCCGCAGGGGAAGCTTTCTTT. It translates to CASSPAGEAFF. Full variable domain (outside the CDR3, taken from reference TRBV7-9 and TRBJ1-1): DTGVSQNPRHKITKRGQNVTFRCDPISEHNRLYWYRQTLGQGPEFLTYFQNEAQLEKSRLLSDRFSAERPKGSFSTLEIQRTEQGDSAMYLCASSPAGEAFFGQGTRLTVV.

The chain is built from TRBV19 and TRBJ2-1, with 13 bases lining up with TRBD2. This CDR3 spans 15 amino acids. The V gene end was trimmed by 7 bases and the J gene end by 3 bases; junction bases not matched to a gene: 3. Germline values: CDR1 LNHDA, CDR2 SQIVND (reference sequence). The CDR3 nucleotides read TGTGCCAGTACCAGACTAGCGGGAGGCTACAATGAGCAGTTCTTC. It encodes CASTRLAGGYNEQFF.

The chain joins TRBV19 to TRBJ1-4; D gene uncertain. Looked up from germline, CDR1 is LNHDA and CDR2 is SQIVND (reference sequence). The length of the CDR3 is 14 residues. Deletions cut 10 bases from V and 3 bases from J, with 15 bases between. The CDR3 loop is CATRRVGSNEKLFF. CDR3 sequence (DNA): TGTGCCACTAGGAGAGTCGGGTCTAATGAAAAACTGTTTTTT. Drawing the rest from reference TRBV19 and TRBJ1-4, the complete variable domain is DGGITQSPKYLFRKEGQNVTLSCEQNLNHDAMYWYRQDPGQGLRLIYYSQIVNDFQKGDIAEGYSVSREKKESFPLTVTSAQKNPTAFYLCATRRVGSNEKLFFGSGTQLSVL.

The chain is built from TRBV5-1 and TRBJ1-2; 8 nucleotides agree with TRBD1. The trim removed 2 bases at V and 4 bases at J, leaving 10 bases unmatched. The CDR3 covers 16 residues. Germline V gives CDR1 SGHRS, CDR2 YFSETQ. CDR3 loop: CASSFDSGTGGYGYTF. CDR3 nucleotides: TGCGCCAGCAGCTTCGACTCCGGGACAGGAGGCTATGGCTACACCTTC.

The chain employs TRBV4-2 and TRBJ2-2, with TRBD2 identical over 11 bases. CDR3 length: 17 amino acids. CDR1 and CDR2 (germline): LGHNA, YNFKEQ. J gave up 0 bases and V 3 bases, and 3 bases lay outside the gene matches. The CDR3 DNA follows: TGTGCCAGCAGCCATGGACTAGCGGGCTCGAACACCGGGGAGCTGTTTTTT. The encoded protein is CASSHGLAGSNTGELFF.

V usage is TRBV6-5 and J usage is TRBJ2-7; D unclear. The V gene lost 5 bases and the J gene lost 6 bases, with 8 bases spanning the gap. The CDR3 is 11 residues long. Germline lookup yields CDR1 MNHEY and CDR2 SVGAGI. This chain's CDR3 is CASSSSLEQYF. For the CDR3, the DNA is TGTGCCAGCAGTAGCTCCCTCGAGCAGTACTTC.